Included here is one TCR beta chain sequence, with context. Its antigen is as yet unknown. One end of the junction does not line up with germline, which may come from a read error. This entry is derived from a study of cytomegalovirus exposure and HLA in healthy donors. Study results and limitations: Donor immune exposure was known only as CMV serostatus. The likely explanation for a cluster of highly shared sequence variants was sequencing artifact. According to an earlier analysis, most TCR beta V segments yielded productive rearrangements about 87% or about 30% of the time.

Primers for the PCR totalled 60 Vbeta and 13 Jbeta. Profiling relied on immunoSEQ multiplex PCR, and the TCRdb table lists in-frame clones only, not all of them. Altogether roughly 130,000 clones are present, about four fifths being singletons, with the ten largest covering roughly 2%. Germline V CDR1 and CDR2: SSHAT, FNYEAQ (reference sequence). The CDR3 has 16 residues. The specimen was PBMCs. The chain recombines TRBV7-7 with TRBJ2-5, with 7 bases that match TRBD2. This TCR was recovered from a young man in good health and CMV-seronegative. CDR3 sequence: CASSLGRLVAGETQYF. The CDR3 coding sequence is TGTGCTAGCAGCTTAGGTCGACTCGTAGCGGGAGAGACCCAGTACTTC.